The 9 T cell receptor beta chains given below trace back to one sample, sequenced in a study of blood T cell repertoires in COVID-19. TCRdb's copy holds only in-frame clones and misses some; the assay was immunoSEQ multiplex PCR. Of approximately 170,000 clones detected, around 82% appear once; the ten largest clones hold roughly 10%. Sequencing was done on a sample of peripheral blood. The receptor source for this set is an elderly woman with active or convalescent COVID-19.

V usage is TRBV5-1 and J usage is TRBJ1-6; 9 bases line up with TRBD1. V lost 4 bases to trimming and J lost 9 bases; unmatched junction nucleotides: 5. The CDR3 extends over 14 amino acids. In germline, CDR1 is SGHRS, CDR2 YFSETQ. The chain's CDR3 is CASSPRDRASPLHF. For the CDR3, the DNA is TGCGCCAGCAGCCCAAGGGACAGGGCTTCACCCCTCCACTTT.

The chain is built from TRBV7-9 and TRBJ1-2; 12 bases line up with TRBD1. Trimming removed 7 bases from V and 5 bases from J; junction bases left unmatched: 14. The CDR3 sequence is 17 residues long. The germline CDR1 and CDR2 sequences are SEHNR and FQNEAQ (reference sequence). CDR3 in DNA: TGTGCCAGCATCCAGTACGGGACAGGGGGCCAGATGTATGGCTACACCTTC. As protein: CASIQYGTGGQMYGYTF.

The CDR3 sequence is CASTPGLAGVREQFF. The CDR3 region has the DNA TGTGCCAGCACCCCGGGACTAGCGGGAGTAAGGGAGCAGTTCTTC. V usage is TRBV6-5 and J usage is TRBJ2-1; 14 bases are shared with TRBD2. Trimming removed 7 bases from V and 10 bases from J; junction bases left unmatched: 9. CDR1 is MNHEY and CDR2 is SVGAGI in the germline V gene. CDR3 size: 15 residues.

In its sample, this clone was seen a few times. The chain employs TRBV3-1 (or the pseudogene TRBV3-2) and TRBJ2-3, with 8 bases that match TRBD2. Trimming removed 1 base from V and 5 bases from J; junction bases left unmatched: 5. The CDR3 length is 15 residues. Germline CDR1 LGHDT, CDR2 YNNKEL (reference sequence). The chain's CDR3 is CASSQGNAGGDTQYF. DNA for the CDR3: TGTGCCAGCAGCCAAGGTAACGCGGGAGGAGATACGCAGTATTTT.

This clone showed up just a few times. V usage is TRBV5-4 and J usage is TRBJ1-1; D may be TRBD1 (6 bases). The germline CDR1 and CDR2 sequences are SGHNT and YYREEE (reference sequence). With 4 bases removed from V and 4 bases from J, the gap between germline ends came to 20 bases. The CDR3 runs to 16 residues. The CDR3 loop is CASSQKIQGIGTEAFF. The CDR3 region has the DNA TGTGCCAGCAGCCAAAAGATTCAGGGGATCGGCACTGAAGCTTTCTTT. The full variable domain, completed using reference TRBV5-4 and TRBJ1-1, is ETGVTQSPTHLIKTRGQQVTLRCSSQSGHNTVSWYQQALGQGPQFIFQYYREEENGRGNFPPRFSGLQFPNYSSELNVNALELDDSALYLCASSQKIQGIGTEAFFGQGTRLTVV.

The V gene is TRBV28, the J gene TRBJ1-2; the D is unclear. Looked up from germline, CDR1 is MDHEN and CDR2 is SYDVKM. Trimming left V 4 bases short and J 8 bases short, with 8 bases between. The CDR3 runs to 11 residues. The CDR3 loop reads CASSSPRGYTF. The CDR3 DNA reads TGTGCCAGCAGTTCCCCCAGAGGCTACACCTTC.

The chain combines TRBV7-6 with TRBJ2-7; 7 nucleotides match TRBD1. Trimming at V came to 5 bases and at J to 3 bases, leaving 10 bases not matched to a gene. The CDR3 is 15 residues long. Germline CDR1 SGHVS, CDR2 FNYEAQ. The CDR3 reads CASSSRATGYYEQYF. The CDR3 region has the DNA TGTGCCAGCAGCAGTAGGGCGACAGGGTACTACGAGCAGTACTTC.

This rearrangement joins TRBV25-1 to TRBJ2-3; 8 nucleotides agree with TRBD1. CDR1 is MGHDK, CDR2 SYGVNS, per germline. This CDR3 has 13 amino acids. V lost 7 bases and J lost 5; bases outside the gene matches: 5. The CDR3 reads CASKRTGRDTQYF. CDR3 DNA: TGTGCCAGCAAGAGGACAGGGAGAGATACGCAGTATTTT. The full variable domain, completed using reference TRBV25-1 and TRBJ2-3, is EADIYQTPRYLVIGTGKKITLECSQTMGHDKMYWYQQDPGMELHLIHYSYGVNSTEKGDLSSESTVSRIRTEHFPLTLESARPSHTSQYLCASKRTGRDTQYFGPGTRLTVL.

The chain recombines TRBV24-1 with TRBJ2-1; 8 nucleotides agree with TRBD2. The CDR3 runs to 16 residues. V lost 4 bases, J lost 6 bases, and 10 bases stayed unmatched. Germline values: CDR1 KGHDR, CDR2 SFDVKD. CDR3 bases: TGTGCCACCAGTGACCCCGGACTAGCCGGCGGCAATGAGCAGTTCTTC. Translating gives CATSDPGLAGGNEQFF.